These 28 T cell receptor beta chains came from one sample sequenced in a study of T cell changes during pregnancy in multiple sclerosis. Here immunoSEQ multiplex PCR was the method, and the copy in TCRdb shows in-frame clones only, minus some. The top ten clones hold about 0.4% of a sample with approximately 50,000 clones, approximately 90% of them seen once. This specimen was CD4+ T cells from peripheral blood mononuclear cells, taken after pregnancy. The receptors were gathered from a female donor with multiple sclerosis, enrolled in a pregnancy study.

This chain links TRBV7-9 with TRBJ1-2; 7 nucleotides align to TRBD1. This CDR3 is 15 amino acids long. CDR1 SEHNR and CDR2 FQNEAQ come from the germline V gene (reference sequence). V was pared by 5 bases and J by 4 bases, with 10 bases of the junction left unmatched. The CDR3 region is CASSHRDSTRYGYTF. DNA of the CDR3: TGTGCCAGCAGCCACCGGGACAGCACCCGCTATGGCTACACCTTC.

The CDR3 DNA reads TGCGCCAGCAGCTTGCTACCGGGACTAGCGGGGCGGAATGAGCAGTTCTTC. Translated: CASSLLPGLAGRNEQFF. The chain joins TRBV5-1 to TRBJ2-1; TRBD2 matches 13 bases. CDR1 and CDR2 from the germline V gene are SGHRS and YFSETQ. The CDR3 length is 17 residues. V lost 1 base, J lost 7 bases, and 8 bases stayed unmatched.

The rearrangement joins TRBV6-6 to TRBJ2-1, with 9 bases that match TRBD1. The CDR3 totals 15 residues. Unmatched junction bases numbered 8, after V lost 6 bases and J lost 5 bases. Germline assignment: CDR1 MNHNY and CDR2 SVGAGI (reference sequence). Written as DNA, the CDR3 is TGTGCCAGCAGGTCCCCCGGGACAGGGAACAATGAGCAGTTCTTC. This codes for CASRSPGTGNNEQFF.

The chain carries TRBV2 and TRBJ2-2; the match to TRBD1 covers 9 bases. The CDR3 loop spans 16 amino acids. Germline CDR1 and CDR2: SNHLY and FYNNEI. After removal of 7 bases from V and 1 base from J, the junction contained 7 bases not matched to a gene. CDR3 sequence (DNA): TGTGCCAGCATCGGGACAGGGTGGGAGAACACCGGGGAGCTGTTTTTT. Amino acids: CASIGTGWENTGELFF.

In DNA form, the CDR3 reads TGTGCCAGCTCACCCCAGCCGGGACAGGGGGCTGGTGAGCAGTACTTC. It yields the protein CASSPQPGQGAGEQYF. The chain has TRBV18 and TRBJ2-7, with 12 bases matching TRBD1. The V segment lost 3 bases and the J segment 7 bases; nucleotides outside the gene matches: 10. This CDR3 spans 16 amino acids. Germline V gene sequence: CDR1 KGHSH, CDR2 LQKENI.

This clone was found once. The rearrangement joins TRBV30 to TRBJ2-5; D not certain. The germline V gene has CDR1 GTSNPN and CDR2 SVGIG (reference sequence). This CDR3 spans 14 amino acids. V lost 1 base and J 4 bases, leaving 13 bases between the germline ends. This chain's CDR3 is CAWSGSRSGETQYF. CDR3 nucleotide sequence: TGTGCCTGGAGTGGTTCCCGGAGTGGAGAGACCCAGTACTTC. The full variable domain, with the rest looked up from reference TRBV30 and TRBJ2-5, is SQTIHQWPATLVQPVGSPLSLECTVEGTSNPNLYWYRQAAGRGLQLLFYSVGIGQISSEVPQNLSASRPQDRQFILSSKKLLLSDSGFYLCAWSGSRSGETQYFGPGTRLLVL.

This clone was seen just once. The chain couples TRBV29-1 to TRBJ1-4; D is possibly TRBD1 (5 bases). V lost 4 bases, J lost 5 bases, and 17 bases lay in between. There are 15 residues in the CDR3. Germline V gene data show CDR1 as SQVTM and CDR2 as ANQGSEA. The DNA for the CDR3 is TGCAGCGTTGCCGTGTTGGGGCTACCGAATGAAAAACTGTTTTTT. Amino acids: CSVAVLGLPNEKLFF.

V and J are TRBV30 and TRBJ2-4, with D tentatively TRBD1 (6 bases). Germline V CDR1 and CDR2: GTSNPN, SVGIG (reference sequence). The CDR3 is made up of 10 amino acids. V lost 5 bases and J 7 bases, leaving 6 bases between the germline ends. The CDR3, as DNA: TGTGCCTGGGGGGGCAACATTCAGTACTTC. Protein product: CAWGGNIQYF. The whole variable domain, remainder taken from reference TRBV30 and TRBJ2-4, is SQTIHQWPATLVQPVGSPLSLECTVEGTSNPNLYWYRQAAGRGLQLLFYSVGIGQISSEVPQNLSASRPQDRQFILSSKKLLLSDSGFYLCAWGGNIQYFGAGTRLSVL.

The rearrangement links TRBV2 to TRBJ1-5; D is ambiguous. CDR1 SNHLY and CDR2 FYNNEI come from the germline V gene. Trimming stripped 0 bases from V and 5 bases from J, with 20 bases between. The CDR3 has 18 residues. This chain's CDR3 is CASSEALWKLTEDQPQHF. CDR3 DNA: TGTGCCAGCAGTGAAGCGCTGTGGAAACTCACGGAGGATCAGCCCCAGCATTTT.

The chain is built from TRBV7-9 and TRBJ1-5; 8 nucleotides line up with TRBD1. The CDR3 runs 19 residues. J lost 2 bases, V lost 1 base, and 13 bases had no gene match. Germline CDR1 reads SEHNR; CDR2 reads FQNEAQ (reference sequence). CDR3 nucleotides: TGTGCCAGCAGCTTAGTCGCGACAGGGGTGTCGGGGGGCAATCAGCCCCAGCATTTT. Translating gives CASSLVATGVSGGNQPQHF. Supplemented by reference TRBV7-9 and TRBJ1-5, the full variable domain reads DTGVSQNPRHKITKRGQNVTFRCDPISEHNRLYWYRQTLGQGPEFLTYFQNEAQLEKSRLLSDRFSAERPKGSFSTLEIQRTEQGDSAMYLCASSLVATGVSGGNQPQHFGDGTRLSIL.

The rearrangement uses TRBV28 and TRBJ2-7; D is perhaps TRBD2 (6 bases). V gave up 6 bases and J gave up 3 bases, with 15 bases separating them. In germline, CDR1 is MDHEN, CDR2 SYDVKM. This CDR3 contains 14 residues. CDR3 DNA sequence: TGTGCCAGCAGCCCCTCGGGGGTTATCTACGAGCAGTACTTC. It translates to CASSPSGVIYEQYF.

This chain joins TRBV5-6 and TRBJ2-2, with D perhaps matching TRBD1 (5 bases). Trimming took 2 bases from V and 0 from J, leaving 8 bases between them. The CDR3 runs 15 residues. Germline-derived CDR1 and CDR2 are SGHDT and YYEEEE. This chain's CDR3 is CASSFETANTGELFF. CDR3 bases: TGTGCCAGCAGCTTTGAGACAGCGAACACCGGGGAGCTGTTTTTT.

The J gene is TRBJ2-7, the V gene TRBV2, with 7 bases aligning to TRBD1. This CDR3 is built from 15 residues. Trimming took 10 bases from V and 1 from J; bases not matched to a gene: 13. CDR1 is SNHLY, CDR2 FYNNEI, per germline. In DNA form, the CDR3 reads TGTGCCACACTCCCTCCTGACAGGGCGTCCTACGAGCAGTACTTC. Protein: CATLPPDRASYEQYF. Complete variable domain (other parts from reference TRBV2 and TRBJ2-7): EPEVTQTPSHQVTQMGQEVILRCVPISNHLYFYWYRQILGQKVEFLVSFYNNEISEKSEIFDDQFSVERPDGSNFTLKIRSTKLEDSAMYFCATLPPDRASYEQYFGPGTRLTVT.

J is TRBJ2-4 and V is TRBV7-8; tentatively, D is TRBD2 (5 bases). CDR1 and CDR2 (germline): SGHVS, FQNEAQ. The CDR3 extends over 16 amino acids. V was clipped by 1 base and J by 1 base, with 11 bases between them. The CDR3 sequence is CASSLGRAGAKNIQYF. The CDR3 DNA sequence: TGTGCCAGCAGCTTAGGGCGGGCGGGTGCCAAAAACATTCAGTACTTC.

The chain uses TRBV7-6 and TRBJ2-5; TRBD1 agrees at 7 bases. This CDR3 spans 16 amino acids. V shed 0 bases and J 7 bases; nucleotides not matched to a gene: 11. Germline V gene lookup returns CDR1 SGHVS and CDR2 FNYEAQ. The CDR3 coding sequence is TGTGCCAGCAGCTTAGCCCGACAGGGATCCCACGGGACCCAGTACTTC. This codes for CASSLARQGSHGTQYF.

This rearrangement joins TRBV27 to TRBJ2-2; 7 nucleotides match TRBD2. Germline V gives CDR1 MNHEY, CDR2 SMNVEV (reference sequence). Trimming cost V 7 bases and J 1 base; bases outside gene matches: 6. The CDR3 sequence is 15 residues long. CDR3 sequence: CASIPWGGNTGELFF. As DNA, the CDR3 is TGTGCCAGCATTCCATGGGGGGGGAACACCGGGGAGCTGTTTTTT.

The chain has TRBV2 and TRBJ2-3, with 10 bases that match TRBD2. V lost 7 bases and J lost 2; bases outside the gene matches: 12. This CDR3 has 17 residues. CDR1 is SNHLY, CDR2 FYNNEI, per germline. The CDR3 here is CASTTGTSASHTDTQYF. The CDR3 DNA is TGTGCCAGCACGACCGGGACTAGCGCCTCACACACAGATACGCAGTATTTT.

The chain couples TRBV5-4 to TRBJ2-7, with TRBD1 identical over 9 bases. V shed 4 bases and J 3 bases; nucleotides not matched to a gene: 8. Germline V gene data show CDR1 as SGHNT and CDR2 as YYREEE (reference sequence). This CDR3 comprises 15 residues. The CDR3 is CASSLSGTGNYEQYF. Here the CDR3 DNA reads TGTGCCAGCAGCCTCTCCGGGACAGGGAACTACGAGCAGTACTTC. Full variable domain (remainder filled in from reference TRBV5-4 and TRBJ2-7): ETGVTQSPTHLIKTRGQQVTLRCSSQSGHNTVSWYQQALGQGPQFIFQYYREEENGRGNFPPRFSGLQFPNYSSELNVNALELDDSALYLCASSLSGTGNYEQYFGPGTRLTVT.

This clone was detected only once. This chain's CDR3 is CASSIPDRASFHGYTF. CDR3 DNA: TGTGCCAGTAGTATCCCGGACAGGGCATCCTTCCATGGCTACACCTTC. J is TRBJ1-2 and V is TRBV19; 8 bases are a match to TRBD1. With 3 bases clipped from V and 6 bases from J, the junction kept 12 bases outside the gene matches. The CDR3 totals 16 residues. Germline assignment: CDR1 LNHDA and CDR2 SQIVND (reference sequence).

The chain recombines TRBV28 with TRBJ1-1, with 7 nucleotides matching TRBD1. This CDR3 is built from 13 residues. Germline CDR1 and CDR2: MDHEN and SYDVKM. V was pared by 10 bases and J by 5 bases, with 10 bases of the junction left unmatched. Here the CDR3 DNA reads TGTGCCATCCAAAGGGGGCCAGGGACTGAAGCTTTCTTT. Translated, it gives CAIQRGPGTEAFF.

Written as DNA, the CDR3 is TGTGCCAGCAGGTCACTGGTTCGGGGGCCCCAGCATTTT. This sequence encodes CASRSLVRGPQHF. The rearrangement uses TRBV28 and TRBJ1-5; D gene ambiguous. CDR3 length equals 13 residues. Looked up from germline, CDR1 is MDHEN and CDR2 is SYDVKM. V lost 6 bases to trimming and J lost 9 bases, with 15 bases between them.

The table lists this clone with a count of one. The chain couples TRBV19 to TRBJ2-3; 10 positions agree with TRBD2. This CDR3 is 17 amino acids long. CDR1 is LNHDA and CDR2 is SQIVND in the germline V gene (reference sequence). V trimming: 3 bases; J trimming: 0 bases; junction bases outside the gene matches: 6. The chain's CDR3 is CASSIGTSGMSTDTQYF. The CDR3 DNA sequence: TGTGCCAGTAGTATCGGAACTAGCGGGATGAGCACAGATACGCAGTATTTT.

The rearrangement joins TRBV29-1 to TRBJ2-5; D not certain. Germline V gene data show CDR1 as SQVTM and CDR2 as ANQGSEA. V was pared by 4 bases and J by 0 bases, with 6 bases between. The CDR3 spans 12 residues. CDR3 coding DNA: TGCAGCGTTGTCCTGTACCAAGAGACCCAGTACTTC. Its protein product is CSVVLYQETQYF.

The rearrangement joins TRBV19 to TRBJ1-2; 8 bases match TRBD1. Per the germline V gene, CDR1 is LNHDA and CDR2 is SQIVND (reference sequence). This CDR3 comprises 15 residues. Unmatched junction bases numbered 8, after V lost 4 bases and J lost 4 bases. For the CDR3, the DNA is TGTGCCAGTAGTAGCCGCAGGGGGCTTAGCTATGGCTACACCTTC. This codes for CASSSRRGLSYGYTF.

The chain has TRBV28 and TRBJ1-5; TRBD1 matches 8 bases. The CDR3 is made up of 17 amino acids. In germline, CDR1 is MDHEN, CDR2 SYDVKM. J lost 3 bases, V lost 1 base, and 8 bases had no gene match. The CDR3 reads CASSLYGQGAPNQPQHF. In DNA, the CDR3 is TGTGCCAGCAGTTTATATGGGCAGGGGGCACCCAATCAGCCCCAGCATTTT.

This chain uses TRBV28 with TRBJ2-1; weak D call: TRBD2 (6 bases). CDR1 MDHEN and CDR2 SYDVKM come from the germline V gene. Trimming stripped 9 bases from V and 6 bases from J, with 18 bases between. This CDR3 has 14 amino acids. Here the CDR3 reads CASGSGRGGNEQFF. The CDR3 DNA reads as TGTGCCAGTGGGTCGGGAAGGGGAGGCAATGAGCAGTTCTTC.

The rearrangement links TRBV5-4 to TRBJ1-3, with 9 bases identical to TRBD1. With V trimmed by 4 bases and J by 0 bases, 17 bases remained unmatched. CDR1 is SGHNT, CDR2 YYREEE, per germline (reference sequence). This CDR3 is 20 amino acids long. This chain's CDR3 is CASSPTRDRAFPLSGNTIYF. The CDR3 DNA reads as TGTGCCAGCAGCCCCACCCGGGACAGGGCCTTTCCTCTCTCTGGAAACACCATATATTTT.

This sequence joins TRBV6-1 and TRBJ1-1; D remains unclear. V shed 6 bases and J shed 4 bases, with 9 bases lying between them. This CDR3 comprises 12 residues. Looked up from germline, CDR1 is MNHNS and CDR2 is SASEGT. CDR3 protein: CASREVLTEAFF. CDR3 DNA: TGTGCCAGCAGGGAGGTTCTCACTGAAGCTTTCTTT.